The present entry profiles one T cell receptor beta chain with its context. This entry comes from a study of blood T cell repertoires in COVID-19. The method was immunoSEQ multiplex PCR; TCRdb's version includes in-frame clones alone and lacks a portion of them. The data hold roughly 170,000 clones, with approximately 84% observed a single time. The CDR3 length is 17 residues. Trimming stripped 1 base from V and 0 bases from J, with 15 bases between. The germline gives CDR1 MGHRA, CDR2 YSYEKL. The TCR originated in a man aged 50 to 59 who had recovered from COVID-19. Sequences were obtained from PBMCs or T cells enriched from blood (not recorded which). The chain is built from TRBV4-1 and TRBJ1-1, with D unresolved. CDR3 residues: CASSQVGVQALNTEAFF. The CDR3 bases are TGCGCCAGCAGCCAAGTAGGCGTCCAGGCTCTGAACACTGAAGCTTTCTTT.